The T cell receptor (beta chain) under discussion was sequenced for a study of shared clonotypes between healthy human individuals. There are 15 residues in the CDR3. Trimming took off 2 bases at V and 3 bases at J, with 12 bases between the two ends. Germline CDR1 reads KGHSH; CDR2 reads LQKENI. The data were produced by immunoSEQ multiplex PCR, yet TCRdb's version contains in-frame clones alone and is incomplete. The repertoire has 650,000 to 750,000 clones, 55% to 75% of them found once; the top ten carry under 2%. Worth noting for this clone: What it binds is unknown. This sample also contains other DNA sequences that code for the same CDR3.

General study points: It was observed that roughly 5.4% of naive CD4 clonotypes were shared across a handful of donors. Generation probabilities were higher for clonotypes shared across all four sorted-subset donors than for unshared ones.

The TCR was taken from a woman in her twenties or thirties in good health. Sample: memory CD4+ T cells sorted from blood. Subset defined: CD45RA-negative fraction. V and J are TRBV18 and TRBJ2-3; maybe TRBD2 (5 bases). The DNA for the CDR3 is TGTGCCAGCTCACCAACGGTTGGCGGGACAGATACGCAGTATTTT. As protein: CASSPTVGGTDTQYF.